This T cell receptor (beta chain) was identified during a study of blood T cells in healthy people across ages. The second PCR ran about 6 to 11 cycles with a sample-barcoded 5' primer and J-beta primers. Each CDR3 protein is one row after TCRdb ran MiXCR on the 5' RACE reads. The sample consists of 700,000 to 900,000 distinct CDR3 sequences, roughly 26% of them appearing once. A few counts support this clonotype. Its antigen is currently unknown. Regarding the study as a whole: With unsorted PBMCs, a conclusive comparison of naive versus antigen-experienced cells was not possible. Those diversity estimates obtained from one million T cells were thought to be underestimates. Observed TCR beta diversity per million T cells went down as age went up. This fall followed a roughly linear course with age.

This same sample was also part of a study on T cells of mothers and their children. According to that study: Related and unrelated pairs show similar shaping of TCR recombination output by thymic selection.

Sequencing was done on a sample of blood. The clonotype originates from a boy aged 10-17 years in good health.

The CDR3 loop is CASTFTGPEKLFF. CDR3 in DNA: TGTGCCAGCACCTTCACGGGGCCTGAAAAACTGTTTTTT. The V call is TRBV5-5, the J call TRBJ1-4; D is perhaps TRBD1 (5 bases). Germline V CDR1 and CDR2: SGHKS, YYEKEE (reference sequence). Trimming shortened V by 6 bases and J by 7 bases, and 13 bases separated the two germline ends. The CDR3 contains 13 residues.